Presented here are 15 T cell receptor beta chains from one specimen sequenced in a study of blood T cell repertoires in COVID-19. The repertoire was sequenced with immunoSEQ multiplex PCR; TCRdb's copy has only in-frame clones and lacks some. The sample records roughly 400,000 clones, around nine tenths being singletons. Sequencing was performed on PBMCs or T cells enriched from blood (not recorded which). All receptors derive from a woman aged 30 to 39 who had recovered from COVID-19.

CDR3 loop: CASSLDRGFYGYTF. In DNA form, the CDR3 reads TGCGCCAGCAGCTTGGACAGGGGTTTCTATGGCTACACCTTC. This chain connects TRBV5-1 to TRBJ1-2; 7 bases match TRBD1. The CDR3 is 14 residues long. Germline assignment: CDR1 SGHRS and CDR2 YFSETQ. The ends lost 0 bases at V and 4 bases at J; junction bases unmatched: 3. The variable domain in full, with the rest retrieved from reference TRBV5-1 and TRBJ1-2, is KAGVTQTPRYLIKTRGQQVTLSCSPISGHRSVSWYQQTPGQGLQFLFEYFSETQRNKGNFPGRFSGRQFSNSRSEMNVSTLELGDSALYLCASSLDRGFYGYTFGSGTRLTVV.

The chain joins TRBV24-1 to TRBJ2-7, with D possibly TRBD1 on 5 matching bases. The germline V and J ends were trimmed by 1 base and 10 bases, with 10 bases remaining between them. This CDR3 contains 12 residues. Germline assignment: CDR1 KGHDR and CDR2 SFDVKD. This CDR3 reads CATSDFARTQYF. CDR3 bases: TGTGCCACCAGTGATTTTGCCAGGACACAGTACTTC.

This chain links TRBV7-4 with TRBJ1-1, with 10 nucleotides matching TRBD1. CDR3 size: 15 residues. Germline V gene data show CDR1 as SGHVT and CDR2 as SQSDAQ. Trimming cost V 5 bases and J 11 bases; bases outside gene matches: 14. The CDR3 region has the DNA TGTGCCAGCAGCCACCGACAGGGGGCAAGGGCAGGGGCTTTCTTT. This gives the protein CASSHRQGARAGAFF.

This chain joins TRBV9 and TRBJ2-7, with D hard to call. The V gene's germline CDR1 is SGDLS and CDR2 YYNGEE. CDR3 length: 12 amino acids. Trimming shortened V by 2 bases and J by 7 bases, and 10 bases separated the two germline ends. CDR3 DNA sequence: TGTGCCAGCAGCGTCGCGGATGGGGAGCAGTACTTC. Its protein product is CASSVADGEQYF.

This rearrangement joins TRBV24-1 to TRBJ1-2, with 7 bases fitting TRBD1. Germline V gene data show CDR1 as KGHDR and CDR2 as SFDVKD. The CDR3 extends over 12 amino acids. J was trimmed by 7 bases and V by 5 bases; bases with no gene match: 3. CDR3 sequence (DNA): TGTGCCACCAGTGTGACAGGGAGTGGCTACACCTTC. It encodes CATSVTGSGYTF.

The chain is built from TRBV19 and TRBJ1-5; D is undetermined. CDR1 is LNHDA, CDR2 SQIVND, per germline (reference sequence). The CDR3 totals 16 residues. Trimming removed 1 base from V and 7 bases from J, with 17 bases in between. The CDR3 DNA follows: TGTGCCAGTAGTATAGTAGGTGAGGGAGGGAGGCAGCCCCAGCATTTT. Protein product: CASSIVGEGGRQPQHF.

This clone was observed a few times. The chain is built from TRBV28 and TRBJ2-7; 8 nucleotides align to TRBD1. Germline V gene lookup returns CDR1 MDHEN and CDR2 SYDVKM. The CDR3 totals 14 residues. J gave up 4 bases and V 1 base, and 3 bases lay outside the gene matches. The CDR3 here is CASSLLHRGYEQYF. DNA of the CDR3: TGTGCCAGCAGTTTATTGCACAGGGGGTACGAGCAGTACTTC.

The J gene is TRBJ2-7, the V gene TRBV3-1 (or the pseudogene TRBV3-2); the D gene is possibly TRBD2 (6 bases). Germline V gene data show CDR1 as LGHDT and CDR2 as YNNKEL (reference sequence). The ends were cut back, 0 bases at V and 1 base at J, with 13 bases in the middle. The CDR3 is 16 amino acids. DNA for the CDR3: TGTGCCAGCAGCCAAGACTCGGGGGTCCCGTCCTACGAGCAGTACTTC. As protein: CASSQDSGVPSYEQYF.

This chain joins TRBV7-2 and TRBJ1-2; 9 nucleotides match TRBD1. The CDR3 extends over 14 amino acids. The V gene end was trimmed by 5 bases and the J gene end by 8 bases; junction bases not matched to a gene: 9. Germline V gene sequence: CDR1 SGHTA, CDR2 FQGNSA. CDR3 in DNA: TGTGCCAGCAGCACTAGCGGGACAGGGTTGGGCTACACCTTC. Amino acids: CASSTSGTGLGYTF.

CDR3 residues: CASSLTGTEAFF. CDR3 bases: TGCGCCAGCAGTTTGACAGGCACTGAAGCTTTCTTT. V usage is TRBV10-1 and J usage is TRBJ1-1; TRBD1 is a possible D gene (6 bases). Trimming took off 5 bases at V and 4 bases at J, with 8 bases between the two ends. CDR3 size: 12 residues. Germline CDR1 reads WNHNN; CDR2 reads SYGVQD (reference sequence).

This chain links TRBV16 with TRBJ1-1; D is perhaps TRBD1 (6 bases). The CDR3 is made up of 16 amino acids. The germline V gene has CDR1 KGHSY and CDR2 FQNENV. The V gene lost 5 bases and the J gene lost 5 bases, with 21 bases spanning the gap. CDR3: CASSSRGTGSQTEAFF. As DNA, the CDR3 is TGTGCCAGCAGCTCACGGGGAACAGGGTCTCAAACTGAAGCTTTCTTT.

The count of this clone is one. The J gene is TRBJ1-1, the V gene TRBV20-1; weak D call: TRBD1 (5 bases). This CDR3 is 11 amino acids long. Trimming removed 7 bases at V and 8 bases at J, with 14 bases between. Per the germline V gene, CDR1 is DFQATT and CDR2 is SNEGSKA (reference sequence). The DNA for the CDR3 is TGCAGTGTGCCGACAGCCCTAGAAGCTTTCTTT. This sequence encodes CSVPTALEAFF.

The chain couples TRBV4-1 to TRBJ2-7; D unresolved. Trimming removed 2 bases at V and 7 bases at J, with 15 bases between. The CDR3 loop spans 14 amino acids. CDR1 MGHRA and CDR2 YSYEKL come from the germline V gene. CDR3 protein: CASSQQVNAKEQYF. In DNA form, the CDR3 reads TGCGCCAGCAGCCAACAGGTAAATGCTAAAGAGCAGTACTTC.

The chain uses TRBV30 and TRBJ1-3; tentatively, D is TRBD1 (6 bases). V shed 5 bases and J shed 0 bases, with 8 bases lying between them. The CDR3 extends over 13 amino acids. The germline CDR1 and CDR2 sequences are GTSNPN and SVGIG (reference sequence). The CDR3 loop is CAWGTSSGNTIYF. The CDR3 DNA is TGTGCCTGGGGGACAAGCTCTGGAAACACCATATATTTT.

The V and J genes are TRBV4-1 and TRBJ2-5; tentative D call: TRBD2 (6 bases). The CDR3 length is 17 residues. The germline V and J ends were trimmed by 0 bases and 1 base, with 15 bases remaining between them. Germline assignment: CDR1 MGHRA and CDR2 YSYEKL. CDR3 loop: CASSQDPPGGIQETQYF. The CDR3 DNA reads TGCGCCAGCAGCCAAGACCCCCCCGGGGGAATCCAAGAGACCCAGTACTTC.